The present entry profiles one T cell receptor (beta chain) with its context. This record belongs to a study of technical replicates of blood from several donors. Some clones are missing from TCRdb's copy, which holds only in-frame ones; the method was immunoSEQ multiplex PCR. In the table there are tens of thousands of clones, about 90% of which are singletons. The sequence came from a human donor in good health. Input material: T cells isolated from PBMCs.

The CDR3 coding sequence is TGTGCCAGCAGGAGACAGGGGGTGAACACTGAAGCTTTCTTT. Amino acids: CASRRQGVNTEAFF. The chain recombines TRBV7-9 with TRBJ1-1; 9 positions agree with TRBD1. The germline CDR1 and CDR2 sequences are SEHNR and FQNEAQ (reference sequence). The CDR3 is made up of 14 amino acids. The junction had 2 bases not matched to a gene; V was cut back by 6 bases and J by 0 bases.